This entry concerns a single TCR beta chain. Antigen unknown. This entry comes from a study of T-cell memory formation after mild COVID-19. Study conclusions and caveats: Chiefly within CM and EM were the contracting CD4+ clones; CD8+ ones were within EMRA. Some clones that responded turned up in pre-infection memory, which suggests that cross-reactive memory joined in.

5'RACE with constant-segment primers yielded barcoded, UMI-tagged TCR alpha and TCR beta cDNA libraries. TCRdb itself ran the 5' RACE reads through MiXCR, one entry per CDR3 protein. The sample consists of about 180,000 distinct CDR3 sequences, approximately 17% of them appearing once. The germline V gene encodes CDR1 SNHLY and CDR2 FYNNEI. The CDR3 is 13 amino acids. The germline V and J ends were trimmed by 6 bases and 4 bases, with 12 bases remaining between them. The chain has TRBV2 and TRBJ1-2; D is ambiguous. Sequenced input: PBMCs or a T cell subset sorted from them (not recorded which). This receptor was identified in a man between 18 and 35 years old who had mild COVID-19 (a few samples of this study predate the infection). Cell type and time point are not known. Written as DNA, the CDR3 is TGTGCCAGCAGCAGTCGACGGATCTATGGCTACACCTTC. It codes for CASSSRRIYGYTF.